Following are 26 T cell receptor beta chains from one sample sequenced in a study of T cells in Graves' hyperthyroidism and ophthalmopathy. RNA transcripts provided the source from which TCR beta CDR3 regions were amplified. During a first-round RT-PCR of the TCR CDR3, the HTBI primer set was used. From the multiplex PCR reads, TCRdb called clonotypes with MiXCR, one entry per CDR3 protein. The repertoire holds 610,000 or so distinct CDR3 sequences, with approximately 44% as singletons. Sequenced material: peripheral blood or thyroid tissue (not recorded which). The receptors were sampled from a woman aged 18-29 years with Graves' hyperthyroidism.

This rearrangement joins TRBV13 to TRBJ2-6; a possible D gene is TRBD2 (6 bases). The germline V gene has CDR1 PRHDT and CDR2 FYEKMQ (reference sequence). V dropped 5 bases and J dropped 9 bases, with 11 bases sitting between them. The CDR3 consists of 13 residues. The CDR3 sequence is CASSVSGSNVLTF. CDR3 sequence (DNA): TGTGCCAGCAGCGTATCCGGGAGCAACGTCCTGACTTTC.

The V gene is TRBV5-1, the J gene TRBJ2-7; 8 nucleotides line up with TRBD2. J was trimmed by 3 bases and V by 4 bases; bases with no gene match: 9. CDR1 and CDR2 (germline): SGHRS, YFSETQ. CDR3 length equals 15 residues. The chain's CDR3 is CASSPTGTRVYEQYF. In DNA, the CDR3 is TGCGCCAGCAGCCCCACCGGGACTAGAGTCTACGAGCAGTACTTC. The variable domain in full, with the rest retrieved from reference TRBV5-1 and TRBJ2-7, is KAGVTQTPRYLIKTRGQQVTLSCSPISGHRSVSWYQQTPGQGLQFLFEYFSETQRNKGNFPGRFSGRQFSNSRSEMNVSTLELGDSALYLCASSPTGTRVYEQYFGPGTRLTVT.

The table lists this clonotype with many counts. The V and J genes are TRBV19 and TRBJ1-3; no reliable D call. This CDR3 region has 15 residues. Germline V gene lookup returns CDR1 LNHDA and CDR2 SQIVND (reference sequence). Trimming removed 1 base from V and 0 bases from J, with 7 bases in between. The CDR3 DNA sequence: TGTGCCAGTAGTATAGCCGCGTACTCTGGAAACACCATATATTTT. Protein product: CASSIAAYSGNTIYF.

This clonotype was seen ten or more times. The V gene is TRBV10-2, the J gene TRBJ1-1, with D possibly TRBD1 on 6 matching bases. This CDR3 contains 15 residues. Germline CDR1 reads WSHSY; CDR2 reads SAAADI. Between the trimmed V and J ends, which lost 3 bases and 1 base, there was a span of 12 bases. The CDR3 sequence is CASSDEGHQNTEAFF. The CDR3, as DNA: TGCGCCAGCAGTGATGAGGGACACCAGAACACTGAAGCTTTCTTT.

In this sample, this clonotype turned up many times. This chain joins TRBV10-2 and TRBJ1-1; D gene ambiguous. V gave up 3 bases and J gave up 8 bases, with 13 bases separating them. From germline, CDR1 is WSHSY and CDR2 SAAADI. This CDR3 has 13 residues. The CDR3 loop is CASSDTRNFEAFF. The CDR3 DNA reads as TGCGCCAGCAGTGACACCCGAAACTTCGAAGCTTTCTTT.

This chain joins TRBV20-1 and TRBJ2-3; D not resolved. V shed 0 bases and J shed 2 bases, with 9 bases lying between them. This CDR3 has 14 amino acids. Per the germline V gene, CDR1 is DFQATT and CDR2 is SNEGSKA (reference sequence). In DNA form, the CDR3 reads TGCAGTGCTAGAGATCCAGGAGCCACAGATACGCAGTATTTT. Protein sequence: CSARDPGATDTQYF.

This chain links TRBV15 with TRBJ1-2; D unresolved. CDR1 LNHNV and CDR2 YYDKDF come from the germline V gene (reference sequence). The ends were cut back, 6 bases at V and 0 bases at J, with 8 bases in the middle. This CDR3 comprises 13 residues. The CDR3 bases are TGTGCCACCAGTACCGGGACTAACTATGGCTACACCTTC. Translated: CATSTGTNYGYTF.

The chain is built from TRBV20-1 and TRBJ1-4; TRBD1 is a possible D gene (5 bases). V was trimmed by 3 bases and J by 5 bases, leaving 13 bases between them. This CDR3 contains 14 residues. Germline values: CDR1 DFQATT, CDR2 SNEGSKA (reference sequence). The CDR3 region has the DNA TGCAGTGCTAGTCGAGGCAGGGCAAATGAAAAACTGTTTTTT. This encodes CSASRGRANEKLFF.

This clonotype was detected ten times or more. The chain couples TRBV27 to TRBJ2-5, with TRBD2 matching over 7 bases. Per the germline V gene, CDR1 is MNHEY and CDR2 is SMNVEV (reference sequence). The CDR3 contains 14 residues. J lost 7 bases, V lost 3 bases, and 8 bases had no gene match. CDR3 nucleotides: TGTGCCAGCAGTTTCGGCGGGAGAGGGACGACCCAGTACTTC. Protein: CASSFGGRGTTQYF.

This clonotype turned up a few times. The chain has TRBV9 and TRBJ1-4; D possibly corresponds to TRBD1 (5 bases). Per germline, CDR1 SGDLS and CDR2 YYNGEE. Trimming stripped 4 bases from V and 0 bases from J, with 13 bases between. The CDR3 is made up of 16 amino acids. The CDR3 here is CASSPGGTATNEKLFF. The CDR3 DNA is TGTGCCAGCAGCCCCGGGGGGACCGCAACTAATGAAAAACTGTTTTTT.

This chain connects TRBV4-3 to TRBJ1-1; D is possibly TRBD1 (6 bases). The germline CDR1 and CDR2 sequences are LGHNA and YSLEER. This CDR3 has 18 amino acids. V was cut by 0 bases and J by 2 bases, with 19 bases left in between. This CDR3 is CASSQERVVRGSNTEAFF. CDR3 bases: TGCGCCAGCAGCCAAGAAAGAGTAGTCAGGGGCTCCAACACTGAAGCTTTCTTT.

V and J are TRBV11-2 and TRBJ2-7, with 15 bases aligning to TRBD2. The J call may be wrong; the DNA end is better matched by TRBJ2-1. This CDR3 is built from 16 residues. Germline V gene data show CDR1 as SGHAT and CDR2 as FQNNGV. The CDR3 protein is CASTGTSGRPYNEQFF. CDR3 DNA sequence: TGTGCCAGTACTGGGACTAGCGGGAGGCCATACAATGAGCAGTTCTTC.

The chain uses TRBV20-1 and TRBJ2-3; D ambiguous. From germline, CDR1 is DFQATT and CDR2 SNEGSKA (reference sequence). CDR3 size: 13 residues. Between the trimmed V and J ends, which lost 2 bases and 6 bases, there was a span of 12 bases. The CDR3 here is CSARRSTGDTQYF. Here the CDR3 DNA reads TGCAGTGCTAGAAGGTCTACCGGTGATACGCAGTATTTT.

The chain joins TRBV10-3 to TRBJ1-1; no clear D gene. The length of the CDR3 is 12 residues. V gave up 4 bases and J gave up 5 bases, with 8 bases separating them. Germline assignment: CDR1 ENHRY and CDR2 SYGVKD. The CDR3 DNA reads TGTGCCATCAGTGGGGCTGGAACTGAAGCTTTCTTT. It specifies CAISGAGTEAFF.

This clonotype was counted ten times or more. The CDR3 spells CASSPAGGLYEQYF. Here the CDR3 DNA reads TGTGCCAGCAGTCCAGCGGGAGGTCTCTACGAGCAGTACTTC. The rearrangement joins TRBV2 to TRBJ2-7; TRBD2 aligns across 9 bases. Germline CDR1 and CDR2: SNHLY and FYNNEI. The V and J ends lost 5 bases and 3 bases, in that order; junction bases with no gene match: 5. The CDR3 sequence is 14 residues long.

This clonotype appeared a few times. The chain employs TRBV19 and TRBJ2-1; 7 nucleotides line up with TRBD2. Per germline, CDR1 LNHDA and CDR2 SQIVND (reference sequence). V lost 7 bases to trimming and J lost 4 bases; unmatched junction nucleotides: 4. The CDR3 has 13 residues. The CDR3 DNA follows: TGTGCCAGTACCCTGCGGGGGTACAATGAGCAGTTCTTC. It is translated as CASTLRGYNEQFF.

The rearrangement joins TRBV9 to TRBJ2-2; the D is unclear. CDR3 size: 12 residues. Trimming took off 4 bases at V and 6 bases at J, with 7 bases between the two ends. Germline V lookup: CDR1 SGDLS, CDR2 YYNGEE. The CDR3 loop is CASSMAAGELFF. The CDR3 coding sequence is TGTGCCAGCAGCATGGCCGCCGGGGAGCTGTTTTTT.

The gene calls are TRBV24-1 and TRBJ2-1, with D possibly matching TRBD2 (5 bases). The germline V and J ends were trimmed by 4 bases and 3 bases, with 9 bases remaining between them. Germline values: CDR1 KGHDR, CDR2 SFDVKD. The CDR3 runs to 14 residues. CDR3 coding DNA: TGTGCCACCAGTGACAGGAGGAACTACAATGAGCAGTTCTTC. Protein: CATSDRRNYNEQFF.

This chain connects TRBV7-9 to TRBJ1-6, with TRBD1 as a possible D gene (6 bases). Trimming removed 3 bases from V and 4 bases from J, with 10 bases in between. This CDR3 has 15 residues. Germline-derived CDR1 and CDR2 are SEHNR and FQNEAQ (reference sequence). This CDR3 reads CASSLDSPYNSPLHF. The DNA for the CDR3 is TGTGCCAGCAGCTTGGACAGTCCTTATAATTCACCCCTCCACTTT.

This clonotype was found a few times. The rearrangement uses TRBV6-4 and TRBJ2-7, with 10 bases matching TRBD2. With the DNA end fitting TRBJ2-1 better, the J assignment may be wrong. Germline V gene sequence: CDR1 MRHNA, CDR2 SNTAGT. The CDR3 loop spans 15 amino acids. This CDR3 is CASSDSASGGGEQFF. CDR3 DNA sequence: TGTGCCAGCAGTGACAGTGCTAGCGGGGGAGGGGAGCAGTTCTTC.

V usage is TRBV24-1 and J usage is TRBJ2-3; TRBD1 or TRBD2 may be the D gene (5 bases each). The germline gives CDR1 KGHDR, CDR2 SFDVKD. The CDR3 contains 15 residues. V was cut by 0 bases and J by 4 bases, with 10 bases left in between. The CDR3 spells CATSDLKGTSDTQYF. For the CDR3, the DNA is TGTGCCACCAGTGATTTGAAGGGGACCTCAGATACGCAGTATTTT.

This clonotype was found a few times. V and J are TRBV10-3 and TRBJ2-2, with D maybe TRBD2 (6 bases). Deletions cut 6 bases from V and 6 bases from J, with 11 bases between. The CDR3 totals 13 residues. Per the germline V gene, CDR1 is ENHRY and CDR2 is SYGVKD. CDR3 loop: CAISSRESGELFF. CDR3 DNA sequence: TGTGCCATCAGCTCCCGGGAGTCCGGGGAGCTGTTTTTT.

At least ten counts were recorded for this clonotype. The rearrangement links TRBV29-1 to TRBJ1-5; D unresolved. The ends were cut back, 2 bases at V and 5 bases at J, with 10 bases in the middle. The CDR3 totals 13 residues. Germline CDR1 SQVTM, CDR2 ANQGSEA. The CDR3 sequence is CSVEMGGDQPQHF. The DNA for the CDR3 is TGCAGCGTTGAAATGGGTGGAGATCAGCCCCAGCATTTT.

This clonotype came up once. This chain uses TRBV7-6 with TRBJ2-1; D perhaps matches TRBD2 (5 bases). Germline CDR1 is SGHVS and CDR2 is FNYEAQ. The CDR3 sequence is 15 residues long. The germline V and J ends were trimmed by 9 bases and 0 bases, with 15 bases remaining between them. CDR3 region: CASRAELSSYNEQFF. The DNA of the CDR3 is TGTGCCAGTAGAGCGGAGCTGAGCTCCTACAATGAGCAGTTCTTC.

This clonotype was seen at least ten times. The J gene is TRBJ2-7, the V gene TRBV13; 7 bases agree with TRBD2. V gave up 0 bases and J gave up 5 bases; unmatched junction bases: 7. CDR3 length: 15 residues. Germline values: CDR1 PRHDT, CDR2 FYEKMQ (reference sequence). The CDR3, as DNA: TGTGCCAGCAGCTTAGGGTTGCGGCGGGAGCACGAGCAGTACTTC. This codes for CASSLGLRREHEQYF.

This clonotype was recorded only once. The chain has TRBV7-2 and TRBJ1-6; D is unclear. The CDR3 covers 13 residues. Trimming took off 6 bases at V and 9 bases at J, with 12 bases between the two ends. Germline CDR1 SGHTA, CDR2 FQGNSA. In nucleotides, the CDR3 is TGTGCCAGCAGTCCCTCTAGCGCTTCACCCCTCCACTTT. The encoded protein is CASSPSSASPLHF.